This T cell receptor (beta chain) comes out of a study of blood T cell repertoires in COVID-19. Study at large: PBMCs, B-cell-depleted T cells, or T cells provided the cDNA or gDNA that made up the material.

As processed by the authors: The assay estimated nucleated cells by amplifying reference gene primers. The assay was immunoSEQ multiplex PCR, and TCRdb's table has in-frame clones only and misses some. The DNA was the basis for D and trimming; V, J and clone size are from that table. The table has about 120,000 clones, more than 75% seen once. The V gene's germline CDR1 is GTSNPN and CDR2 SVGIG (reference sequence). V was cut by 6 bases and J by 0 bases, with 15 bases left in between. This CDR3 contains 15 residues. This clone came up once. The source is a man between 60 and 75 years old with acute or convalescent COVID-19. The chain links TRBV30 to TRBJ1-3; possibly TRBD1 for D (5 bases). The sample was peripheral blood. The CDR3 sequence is CACGGFGISGNTIYF. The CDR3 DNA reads TGTGCCTGTGGGGGGTTTGGAATCTCTGGAAACACCATATATTTT.